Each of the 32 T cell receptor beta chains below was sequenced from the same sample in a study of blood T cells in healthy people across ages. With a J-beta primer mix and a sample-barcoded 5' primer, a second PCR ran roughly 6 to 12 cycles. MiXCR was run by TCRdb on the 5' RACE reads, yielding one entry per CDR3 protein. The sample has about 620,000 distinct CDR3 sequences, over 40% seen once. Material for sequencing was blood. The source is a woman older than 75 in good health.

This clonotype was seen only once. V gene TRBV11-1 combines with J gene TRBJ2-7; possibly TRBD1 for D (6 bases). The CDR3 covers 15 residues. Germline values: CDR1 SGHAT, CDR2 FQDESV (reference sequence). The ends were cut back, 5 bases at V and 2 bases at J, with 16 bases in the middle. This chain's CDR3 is CASSLTRTVAYEQYF. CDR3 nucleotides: TGTGCCAGCAGCCTAACCCGGACAGTGGCCTACGAGCAGTACTTC.

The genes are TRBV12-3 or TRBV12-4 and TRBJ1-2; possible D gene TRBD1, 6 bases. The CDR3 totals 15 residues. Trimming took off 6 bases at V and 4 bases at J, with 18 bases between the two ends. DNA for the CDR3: TGTGCCAGCAGGCACGACAGGCGGTCCGTCTATGGCTACACCTTC. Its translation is CASRHDRRSVYGYTF.

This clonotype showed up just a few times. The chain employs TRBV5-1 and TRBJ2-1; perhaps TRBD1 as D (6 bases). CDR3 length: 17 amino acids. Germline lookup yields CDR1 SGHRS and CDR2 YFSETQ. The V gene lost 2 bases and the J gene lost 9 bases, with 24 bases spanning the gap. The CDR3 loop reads CASSFQAGRGGLIEQFF. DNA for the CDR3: TGCGCCAGCAGCTTCCAGGCTGGCAGGGGTGGTCTAATTGAGCAGTTCTTC.

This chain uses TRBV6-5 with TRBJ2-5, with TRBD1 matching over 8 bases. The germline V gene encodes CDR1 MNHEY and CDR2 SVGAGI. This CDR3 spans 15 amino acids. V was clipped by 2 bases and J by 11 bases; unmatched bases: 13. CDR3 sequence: CASSYAPRGLDEQYF. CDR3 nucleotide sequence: TGTGCCAGCAGTTACGCACCCAGGGGGCTGGATGAGCAGTACTTC.

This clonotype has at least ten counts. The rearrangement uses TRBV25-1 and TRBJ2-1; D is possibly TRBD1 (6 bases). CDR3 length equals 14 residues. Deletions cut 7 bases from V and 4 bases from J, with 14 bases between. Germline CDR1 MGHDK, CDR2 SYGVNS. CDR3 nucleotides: TGTGCCAGCACTCCGACAGGCCGTTACAATGAGCAGTTCTTC. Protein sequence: CASTPTGRYNEQFF.

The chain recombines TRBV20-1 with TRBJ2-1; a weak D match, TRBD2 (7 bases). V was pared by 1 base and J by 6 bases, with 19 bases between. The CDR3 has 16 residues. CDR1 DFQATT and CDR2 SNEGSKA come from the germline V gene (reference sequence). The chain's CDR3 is CSARGWEGRGSNEQFF. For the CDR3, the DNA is TGCAGTGCTAGAGGGTGGGAGGGCAGGGGATCCAATGAGCAGTTCTTC.

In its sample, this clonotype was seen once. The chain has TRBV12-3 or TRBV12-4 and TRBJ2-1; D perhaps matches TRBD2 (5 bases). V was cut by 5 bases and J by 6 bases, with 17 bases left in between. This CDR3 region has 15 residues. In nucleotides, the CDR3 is TGTGCCAGCAGTCCCTCGAGGGAATTGAGCAATGAGCAGTTCTTC. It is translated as CASSPSRELSNEQFF.

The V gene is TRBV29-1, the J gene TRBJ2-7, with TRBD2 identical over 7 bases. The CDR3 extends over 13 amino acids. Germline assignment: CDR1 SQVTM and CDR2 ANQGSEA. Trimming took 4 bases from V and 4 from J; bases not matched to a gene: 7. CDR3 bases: TGCAGCGTTGCGGGGGGATTAAGGTACGAGCAGTACTTC. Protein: CSVAGGLRYEQYF.

The CDR3 loop reads CASSLYSRAGELFF. As DNA, the CDR3 is TGTGCCAGCAGTTTATATAGCCGTGCCGGGGAGCTGTTTTTT. V is TRBV6-2 or TRBV6-3 and J is TRBJ2-2; D call uncertain. CDR1 is MNHEY and CDR2 is SVGEGT in the germline V gene. The CDR3 is 14 residues long. V lost 4 bases to trimming and J lost 6 bases, with 12 bases between them.

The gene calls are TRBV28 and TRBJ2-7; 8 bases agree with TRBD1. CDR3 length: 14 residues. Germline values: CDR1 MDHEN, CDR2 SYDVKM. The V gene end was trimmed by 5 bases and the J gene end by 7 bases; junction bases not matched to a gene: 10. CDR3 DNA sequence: TGTGCCAGCAGTGGGACCAGGGGGCTGGGGGAGCAGTACTTC. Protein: CASSGTRGLGEQYF.

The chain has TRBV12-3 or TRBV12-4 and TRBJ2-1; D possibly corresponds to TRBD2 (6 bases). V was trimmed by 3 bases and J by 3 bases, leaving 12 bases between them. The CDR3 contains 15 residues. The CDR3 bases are TGTGCCAGCAGTTTGAAGGCGGGATTCTACAATGAGCAGTTCTTC. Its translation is CASSLKAGFYNEQFF.

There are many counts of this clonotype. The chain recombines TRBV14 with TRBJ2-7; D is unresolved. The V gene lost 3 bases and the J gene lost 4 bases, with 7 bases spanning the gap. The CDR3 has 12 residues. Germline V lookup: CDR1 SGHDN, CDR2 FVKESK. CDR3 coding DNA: TGTGCCAGCAGCCACGTGACATACGAGCAGTACTTC. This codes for CASSHVTYEQYF.

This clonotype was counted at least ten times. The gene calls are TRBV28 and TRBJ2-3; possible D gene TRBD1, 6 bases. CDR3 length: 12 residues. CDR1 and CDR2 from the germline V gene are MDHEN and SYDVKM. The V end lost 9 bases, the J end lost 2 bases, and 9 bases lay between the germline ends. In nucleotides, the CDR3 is TGTGCCAGTTGGACAGACACAGATACGCAGTATTTT. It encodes CASWTDTDTQYF.

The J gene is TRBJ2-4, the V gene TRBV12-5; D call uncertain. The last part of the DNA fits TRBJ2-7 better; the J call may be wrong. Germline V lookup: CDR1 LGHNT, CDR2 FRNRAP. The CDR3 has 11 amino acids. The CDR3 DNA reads TGTGCTAGTGGTTTCGGAGACGAGCAGTACTTC. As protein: CASGFGDEQYF.

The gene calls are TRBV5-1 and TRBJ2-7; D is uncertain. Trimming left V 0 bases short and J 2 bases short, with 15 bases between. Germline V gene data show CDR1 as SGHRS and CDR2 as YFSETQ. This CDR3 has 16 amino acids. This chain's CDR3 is CASSLAFGPVTYEQYF. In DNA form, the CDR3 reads TGCGCCAGCAGCTTGGCCTTCGGGCCTGTGACCTACGAGCAGTACTTC.

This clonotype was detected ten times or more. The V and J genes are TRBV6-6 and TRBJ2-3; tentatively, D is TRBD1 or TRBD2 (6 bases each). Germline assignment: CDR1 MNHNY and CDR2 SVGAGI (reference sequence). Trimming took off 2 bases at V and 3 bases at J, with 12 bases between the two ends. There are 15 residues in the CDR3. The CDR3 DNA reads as TGTGCCAGCAGTTACGGGGGCGGGATAACAGATACGCAGTATTTT. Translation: CASSYGGGITDTQYF.

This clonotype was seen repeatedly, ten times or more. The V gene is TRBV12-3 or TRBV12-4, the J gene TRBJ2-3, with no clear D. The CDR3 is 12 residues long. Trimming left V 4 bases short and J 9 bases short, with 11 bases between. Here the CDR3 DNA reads TGTGCCAGCAGTTCCCTAGTGGGGACGCAGTATTTT. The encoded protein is CASSSLVGTQYF.

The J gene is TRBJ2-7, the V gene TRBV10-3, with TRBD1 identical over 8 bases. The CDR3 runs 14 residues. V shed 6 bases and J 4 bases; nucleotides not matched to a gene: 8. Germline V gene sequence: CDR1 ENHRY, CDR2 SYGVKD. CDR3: CAIRGQGTDYEQYF. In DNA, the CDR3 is TGTGCCATCAGAGGACAGGGAACGGATTACGAGCAGTACTTC.

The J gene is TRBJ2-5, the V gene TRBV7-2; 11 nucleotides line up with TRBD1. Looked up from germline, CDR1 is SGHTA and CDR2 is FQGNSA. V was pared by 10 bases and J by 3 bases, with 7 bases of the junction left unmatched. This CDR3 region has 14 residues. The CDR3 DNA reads TGTGCCACCAAACGGACAGGGGGCAAAGAGACCCAGTACTTC. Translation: CATKRTGGKETQYF.

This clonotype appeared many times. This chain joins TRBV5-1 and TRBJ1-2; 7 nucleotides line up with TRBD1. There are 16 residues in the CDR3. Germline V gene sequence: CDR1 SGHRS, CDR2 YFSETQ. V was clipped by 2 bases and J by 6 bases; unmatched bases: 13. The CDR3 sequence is CASSFGTLAGTDGYTF. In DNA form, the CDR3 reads TGCGCCAGCAGCTTTGGCACCTTGGCAGGGACAGATGGCTACACCTTC.

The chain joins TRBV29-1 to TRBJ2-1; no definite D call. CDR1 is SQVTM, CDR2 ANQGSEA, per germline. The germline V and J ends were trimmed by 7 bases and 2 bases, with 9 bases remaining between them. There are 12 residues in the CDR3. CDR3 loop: CSGGSAYNEQFF. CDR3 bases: TGCAGCGGAGGTAGTGCCTACAATGAGCAGTTCTTC.

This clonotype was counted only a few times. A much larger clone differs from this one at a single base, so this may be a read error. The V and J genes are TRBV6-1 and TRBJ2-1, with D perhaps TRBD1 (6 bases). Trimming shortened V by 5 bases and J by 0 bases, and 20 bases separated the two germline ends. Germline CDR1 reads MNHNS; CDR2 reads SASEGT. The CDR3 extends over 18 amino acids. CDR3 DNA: TGTGCCAGCAGTAAAACTCCCACCAGGGGCAGCTCCTACAATGAGCAGTTCTTC. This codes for CASSKTPTRGSSYNEQFF.

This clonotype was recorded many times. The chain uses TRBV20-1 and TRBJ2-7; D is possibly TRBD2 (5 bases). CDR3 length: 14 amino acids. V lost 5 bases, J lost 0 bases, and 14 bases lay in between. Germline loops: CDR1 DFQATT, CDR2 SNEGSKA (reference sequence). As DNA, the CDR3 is TGCAGTGCTCCCCGGACTCTCAGCTCCTACGAGCAGTACTTC. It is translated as CSAPRTLSSYEQYF.

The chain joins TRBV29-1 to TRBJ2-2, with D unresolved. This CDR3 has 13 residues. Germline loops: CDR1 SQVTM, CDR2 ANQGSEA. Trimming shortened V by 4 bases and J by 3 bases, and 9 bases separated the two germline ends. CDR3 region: CSVGSRYTGELFF. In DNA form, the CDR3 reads TGCAGCGTTGGATCGAGGTACACCGGGGAGCTGTTTTTT.

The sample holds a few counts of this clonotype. The CDR3 bases are TGCAGTGCTATTGGGGGCAGCGGTAGCTCCTACAATGAGCAGTTCTTC. Amino acids: CSAIGGSGSSYNEQFF. The chain couples TRBV20-1 to TRBJ2-1, with a tentative D call TRBD1 (6 bases). The CDR3 sequence is 16 residues long. The V end lost 4 bases, the J end lost 0 bases, and 16 bases lay between the germline ends. Germline-derived CDR1 and CDR2 are DFQATT and SNEGSKA (reference sequence).

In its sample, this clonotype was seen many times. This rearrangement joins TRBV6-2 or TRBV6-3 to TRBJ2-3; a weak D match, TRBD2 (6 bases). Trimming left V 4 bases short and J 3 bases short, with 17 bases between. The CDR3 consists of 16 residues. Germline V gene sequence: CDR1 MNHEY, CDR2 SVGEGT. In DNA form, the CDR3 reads TGTGCCAGCAGTTTCCCGCAGCGGGCAAGTACAGATACGCAGTATTTT. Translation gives CASSFPQRASTDTQYF.

The CDR3 protein is CATAGATDTQYF. The CDR3 DNA reads TGTGCCACAGCGGGGGCCACAGATACGCAGTATTTT. The chain recombines TRBV10-3 with TRBJ2-3; 8 positions match TRBD2. This CDR3 region has 12 residues. CDR1 and CDR2 (germline): ENHRY, SYGVKD. Trimming removed 10 bases from V and 2 bases from J; junction bases left unmatched: 2.

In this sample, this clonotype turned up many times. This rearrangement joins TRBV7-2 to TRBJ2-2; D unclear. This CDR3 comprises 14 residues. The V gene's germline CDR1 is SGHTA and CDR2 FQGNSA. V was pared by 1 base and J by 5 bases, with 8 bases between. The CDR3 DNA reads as TGTGCCAGCAGCTTAGGATTTGGGACCGGGGAGCTGTTTTTT. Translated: CASSLGFGTGELFF. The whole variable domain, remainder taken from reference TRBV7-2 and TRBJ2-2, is GAGVSQSPSNKVTEKGKDVELRCDPISGHTALYWYRQSLGQGLEFLIYFQGNSAPDKSGLPSDRFSAERTGGSVSTLTIQRTQQEDSAVYLCASSLGFGTGELFFGEGSRLTVL.

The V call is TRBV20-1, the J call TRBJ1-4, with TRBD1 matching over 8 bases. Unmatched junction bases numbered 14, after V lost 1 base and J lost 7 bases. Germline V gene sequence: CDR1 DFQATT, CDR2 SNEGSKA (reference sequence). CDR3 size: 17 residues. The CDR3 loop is CSARGAVPDRGGEKLFF. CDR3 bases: TGCAGTGCTAGAGGCGCCGTTCCCGACAGGGGCGGTGAAAAACTGTTTTTT.

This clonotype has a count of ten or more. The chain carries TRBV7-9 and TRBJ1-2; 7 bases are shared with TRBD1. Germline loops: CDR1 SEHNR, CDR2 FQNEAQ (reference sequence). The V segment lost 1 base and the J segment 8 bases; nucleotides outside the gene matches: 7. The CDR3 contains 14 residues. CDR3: CASSLEGTARGYTF. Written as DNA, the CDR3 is TGTGCCAGCAGCTTAGAGGGGACAGCCCGAGGCTACACCTTC.

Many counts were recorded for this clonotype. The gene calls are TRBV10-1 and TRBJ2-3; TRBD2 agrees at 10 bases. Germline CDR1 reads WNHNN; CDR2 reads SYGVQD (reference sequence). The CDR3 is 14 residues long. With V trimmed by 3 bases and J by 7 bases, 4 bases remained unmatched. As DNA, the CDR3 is TGCGCCAGCAGTGATCAGCGGGAGGGGAATACGCAGTATTTT. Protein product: CASSDQREGNTQYF.

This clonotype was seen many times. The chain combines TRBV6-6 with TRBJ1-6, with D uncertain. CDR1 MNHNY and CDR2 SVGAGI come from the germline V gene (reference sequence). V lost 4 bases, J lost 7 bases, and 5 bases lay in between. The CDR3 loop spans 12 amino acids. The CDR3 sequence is CASSSGNSPLHF. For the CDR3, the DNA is TGTGCCAGCAGTTCCGGAAATTCACCCCTCCACTTT.